There are a few counts of the clone carrying this T cell receptor beta chain. No antigen is known for it. CDR3 length: 14 amino acids. Germline V lookup: CDR1 SGHTA, CDR2 FQGNSA. V lost 4 bases to trimming and J lost 7 bases; unmatched junction nucleotides: 3. Whole-study findings and limits: Tumor-infiltrating Treg TCR alpha and beta sequences overlapped most with tumor naive CD4+ T cells, then blood naive. The TCR gene usage of tumor memory CD4+ T cells clustered together with blood and lymph node memory CD4+ cells and with lymph node naive CD4+ cells.

TCRdb independently ran MiXCR on the 5' RACE reads; one entry per CDR3 protein. The sample shows about 40,000 distinct CDR3 sequences, around 18% of them seen only once. Sample: naive CD4+ T cells sorted from a lymph node. Described subset: naive CD4+ T cells, CD4+CD45RA+CD25-. The gene calls are TRBV7-2 and TRBJ2-5, with 13 bases lining up with TRBD2. The receptor was isolated from a female donor with breast cancer. Here the CDR3 reads CASSSRTSGGTQYF. The CDR3 nucleotides read TGTGCCAGCAGCTCCAGGACTAGCGGGGGGACCCAGTACTTC. The full variable domain, completed using reference TRBV7-2 and TRBJ2-5, is GAGVSQSPSNKVTEKGKDVELRCDPISGHTALYWYRQSLGQGLEFLIYFQGNSAPDKSGLPSDRFSAERTGGSVSTLTIQRTQQEDSAVYLCASSSRTSGGTQYFGPGTRLLVL.